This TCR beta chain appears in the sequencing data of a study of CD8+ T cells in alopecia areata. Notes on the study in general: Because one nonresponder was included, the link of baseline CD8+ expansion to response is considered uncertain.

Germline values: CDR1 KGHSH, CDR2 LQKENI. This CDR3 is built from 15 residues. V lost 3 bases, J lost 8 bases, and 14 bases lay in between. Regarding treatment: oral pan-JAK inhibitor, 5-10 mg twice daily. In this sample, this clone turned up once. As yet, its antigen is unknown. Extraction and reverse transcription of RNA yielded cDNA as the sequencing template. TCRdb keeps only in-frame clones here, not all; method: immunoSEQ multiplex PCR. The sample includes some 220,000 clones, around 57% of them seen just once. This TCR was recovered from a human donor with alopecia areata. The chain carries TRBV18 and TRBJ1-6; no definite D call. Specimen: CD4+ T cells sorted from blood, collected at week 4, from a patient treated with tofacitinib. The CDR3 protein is CASSPNPGTDSPLHF. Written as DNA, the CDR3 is TGTGCCAGCTCACCTAACCCAGGAACTGATTCACCCCTCCACTTT.